This is a list of T cell receptor beta chains from one sample in a study of CD8+CD57+ T cells in acquired aplastic anemia. TCRdb processed the reads anew with MiXCR; each CDR3 protein has one entry. The sample carries roughly 64,000 distinct CDR3 sequences, under 55% recorded once. The sample consisted of sorted CD4+, CD8+, or CD8+CD57+ T cells (not recorded which) from PBMCs. The receptors originated from a human donor in good health, serving as a control. CDR3s include the opening cysteine and the closing phenylalanine or tryptophan. Clone size appears in some rows only: once, few, many, or a class for an expanded clone.

j_call clone_size v_call cdr3_aa
TRBJ1-6 - TRBV29-1 CSVARTGFNSPLHF
TRBJ2-7 - TRBV7-2 CASSLGVGAYEQYF
TRBJ1-2 - TRBV2 CASSPGQIYGYTF
TRBJ1-5 many TRBV5-8 CASSLTGVGNQPQHF
TRBJ2-1 - TRBV19 CASSLGGLYEQFF
TRBJ2-2 - TRBV15 CATSRSISGSGELFF
TRBJ2-5 many TRBV4-1 CASSQRTSGRQLETQYF
TRBJ1-2 - TRBV5-4 CASSFDPYGYTF
TRBJ2-7 - TRBV4-3 CASSQGGTGLFEQYF
TRBJ1-6 medium-sized TRBV25-1 CASNEGDRGNSPLHF
TRBJ1-4 - TRBV7-8 CASTTRTGEKLFF
TRBJ2-3 once TRBV2 CASNDRGTDTQYF
TRBJ1-3 many TRBV6-5 CASSYGGRRGNTIYF
TRBJ1-1 - TRBV19 CASSHKLNTEAFF
TRBJ1-5 medium-sized TRBV10-3 CAISETSPGNNQPQHF
TRBJ1-2 few TRBV5-1 CASSPLPAYGYTF